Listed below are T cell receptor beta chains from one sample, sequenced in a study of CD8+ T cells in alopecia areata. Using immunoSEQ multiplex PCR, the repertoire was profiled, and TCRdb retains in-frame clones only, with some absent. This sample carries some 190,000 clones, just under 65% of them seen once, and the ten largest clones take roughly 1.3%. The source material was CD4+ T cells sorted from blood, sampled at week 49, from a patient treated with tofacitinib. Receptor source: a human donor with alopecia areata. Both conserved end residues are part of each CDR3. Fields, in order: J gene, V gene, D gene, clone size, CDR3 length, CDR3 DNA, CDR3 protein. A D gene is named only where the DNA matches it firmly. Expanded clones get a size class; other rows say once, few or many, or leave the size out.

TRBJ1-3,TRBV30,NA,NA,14,TGTGCCTGGAGGGACGGTCCTTCTGGAAACACCATATATTTT,CAWRDGPSGNTIYF
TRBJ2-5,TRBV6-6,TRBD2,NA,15,TGTGCCAGTAGCCGGACTGGCAGGGAGGGAGAGACCCAGTACTTC,CASSRTGREGETQYF
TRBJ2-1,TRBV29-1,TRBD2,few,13,TGCAGCGTCCGGACTAGCGGATACAATGAGCAGTTCTTC,CSVRTSGYNEQFF
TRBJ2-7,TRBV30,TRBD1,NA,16,TGTGCCTGGAGGCTCTTAGACAGGGTGGGGATCTACGAGCAGTACTTC,CAWRLLDRVGIYEQYF
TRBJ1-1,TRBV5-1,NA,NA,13,TGCGCCAGCAGCTTGGAGCTGGGGACTGAAGCTTTCTTT,CASSLELGTEAFF
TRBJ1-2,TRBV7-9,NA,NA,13,TGTGCCAGCAGCTTACAGGGGCCAGGTGGCTACACCTTC,CASSLQGPGGYTF
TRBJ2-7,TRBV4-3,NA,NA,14,TGCGCCAGCAGCCAAGATTTTGGGGACTACGAGCAGTACTTC,CASSQDFGDYEQYF
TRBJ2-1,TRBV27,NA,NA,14,TGTGCCAGCAGCCACCGGGACTGGACCAATGAGCAGTTCTTC,CASSHRDWTNEQFF
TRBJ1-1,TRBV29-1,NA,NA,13,TGCAGCGTCACGGCAGGCGGTGGCACTGAAGCTTTCTTT,CSVTAGGGTEAFF
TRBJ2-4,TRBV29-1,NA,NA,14,TGCAGCGGTAAGATAGAGGGCGGACTCAACATTCAGTACTTC,CSGKIEGGLNIQYF
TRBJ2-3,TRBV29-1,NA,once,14,TGCAGCGTTGAAAGGGGAATTCTGACAGATACGCAGTATTTT,CSVERGILTDTQYF
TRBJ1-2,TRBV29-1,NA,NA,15,TGCAGCGTTGAAGATCAACGCTCACCCCGCTATGGCTACACCTTC,CSVEDQRSPRYGYTF
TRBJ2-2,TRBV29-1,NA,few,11,TGCAGCGTGGGGGATACCGGGGAGCTGTTTTTT,CSVGDTGELFF
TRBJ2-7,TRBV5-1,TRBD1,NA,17,TGCGCCAGCAGCTTGGGCCACACCGGGACAGGGGCCTACGAGCAGTACTTC,CASSLGHTGTGAYEQYF
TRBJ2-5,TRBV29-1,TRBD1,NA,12,TGCAGCGTTACCGACAGGGGGGCGACCCAGTACTTC,CSVTDRGATQYF